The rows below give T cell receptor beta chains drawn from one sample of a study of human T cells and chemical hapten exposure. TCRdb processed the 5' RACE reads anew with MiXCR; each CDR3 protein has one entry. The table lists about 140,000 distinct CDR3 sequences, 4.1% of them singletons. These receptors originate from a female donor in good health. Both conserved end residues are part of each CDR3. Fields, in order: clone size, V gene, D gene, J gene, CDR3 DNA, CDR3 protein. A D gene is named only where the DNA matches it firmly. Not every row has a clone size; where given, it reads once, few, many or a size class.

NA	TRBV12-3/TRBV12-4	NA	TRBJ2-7	TGTGCCAGCAGTTTAAACCCAGGGTCCCACGAGCAGTACTTC	CASSLNPGSHEQYF
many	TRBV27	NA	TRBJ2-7	TGTGCCAGCAGTTTGTGGGAGCAGTACTTC	CASSLWEQYF
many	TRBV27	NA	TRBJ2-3	TGTGCCAGCAGGTCAATAAGGGCTTACGACACAGATACGCAGTATTTT	CASRSIRAYDTDTQYF
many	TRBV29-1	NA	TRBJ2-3	TGCAGCGTTGAAGGGTGGGGTAGACTCACAGATACGCAGTATTTT	CSVEGWGRLTDTQYF
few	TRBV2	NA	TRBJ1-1	TGTGCCAGCAGTGAAGGGTCCCCGGGTGAGCTGTGGGCCTGTGAAGCTTTCTTT	CASSEGSPGELWACEAFF
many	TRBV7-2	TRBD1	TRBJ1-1	TGTGCCAGCAGCTTAACGACAGGGGGGAACACTGAAGCTTTCTTT	CASSLTTGGNTEAFF
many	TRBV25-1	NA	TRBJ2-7	TGTGCCAGCAGCTGGGTTCGCGAGCAGTACTTC	CASSWVREQYF
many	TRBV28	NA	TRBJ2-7	TGTGCCAGCAGTTTATCGCCGGAGGAGCAGTACTTC	CASSLSPEEQYF
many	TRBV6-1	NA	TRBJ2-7	TGTGCCACAGGGGGACAAGCGGGCGGCTCCTACGAGCAGTACTTC	CATGGQAGGSYEQYF
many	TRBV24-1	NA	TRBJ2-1	TGTGCCACCAGTGCGAGAGGAATCACTTCAGGTGAGCAGTTCTTC	CATSARGITSGEQFF
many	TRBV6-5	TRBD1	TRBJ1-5	TGTGCTTCTAGAACAGGGGGCGCGGGCGGTAGCAATCAGCCCCAGCATTTT	CASRTGGAGGSNQPQHF
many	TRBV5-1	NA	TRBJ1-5	TGCGCCAGCAGAGTAGACCCCGGCGGTCAGCCCCAGCATTTT	CASRVDPGGQPQHF
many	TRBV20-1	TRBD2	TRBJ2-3	TGCAGTGCTCGAGCCGGGGGGGCCAAAGATACGCAGTATTTT	CSARAGGAKDTQYF
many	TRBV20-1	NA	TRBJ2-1	TGCAGTGCTAGAAAGAGGATCTCGGTGGCGTTC	CSARKRISVAF
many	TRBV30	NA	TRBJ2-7	TGTGCCTGGAGTGTAGTTGGCGGGGTGACCTACGAGCAGTACTTC	CAWSVVGGVTYEQYF
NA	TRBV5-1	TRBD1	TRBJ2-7	TGCGCCAGCAGTTTTACGGGGACAGATGCCTACGAGCAGTACTTC	CASSFTGTDAYEQYF
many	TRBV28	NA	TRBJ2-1	TGTGCCAGTAACCCAGGGATCTACAATGAGCAGTTCTTC	CASNPGIYNEQFF
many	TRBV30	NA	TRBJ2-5	TGTGCCTGGAGTGTACCAGGGCTTCAAGAGACCCAGTACTTC	CAWSVPGLQETQYF
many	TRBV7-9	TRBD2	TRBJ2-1	TGTGCCAGCAGCTTATGGCTAGCGGGTTCCTACAATGAGCAGTTCTTC	CASSLWLAGSYNEQFF
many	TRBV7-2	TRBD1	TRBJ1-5	TGTGCCAGCACCCCTGGCAGGGGGGCATATAGCAATCAGCCCCAGCATTTT	CASTPGRGAYSNQPQHF
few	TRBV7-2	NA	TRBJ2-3	TGTGCCAGCAGTGGGGGGGGGGCGAGCACAGATACGCAGTATTTT	CASSGGGASTDTQYF
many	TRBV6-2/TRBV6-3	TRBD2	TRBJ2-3	TGTGCCAGCAGTTACGATCGGGGGGACACAGATACGCAGTATTTT	CASSYDRGDTDTQYF
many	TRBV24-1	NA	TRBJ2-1	TGTGCCACCAGTGATCGACCCGAACTGGGGCAGTTCTTC	CATSDRPELGQFF
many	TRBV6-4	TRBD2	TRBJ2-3	TGTGCCAGCACCCCTAGCGGGGGGACCACAGATACGCAGTATTTT	CASTPSGGTTDTQYF
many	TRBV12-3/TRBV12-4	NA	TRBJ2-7	TGTGCCAGCAGGGTCCAACAGGGAGGGCAGTACTTC	CASRVQQGGQYF
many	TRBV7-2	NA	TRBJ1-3	TGTGCCAGCAGCCCAAAAAGAAACACCATATATTTT	CASSPKRNTIYF
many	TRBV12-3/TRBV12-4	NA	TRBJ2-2	TGTGCCAGCAGTCGCGGGGAGCTGTTTTTT	CASSRGELFF
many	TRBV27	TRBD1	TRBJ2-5	TGTGCCAGCAGGACAGGGGGGGAGACCCAGTACTTC	CASRTGGETQYF
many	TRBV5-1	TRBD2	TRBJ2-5	TGCGCCAGCTCCCGCCGGTTTACTAGCGGGGGGGCTACCCAGTACTTC	CASSRRFTSGGATQYF
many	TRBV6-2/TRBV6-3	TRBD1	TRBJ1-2	TGTGCCAGCAGTTACACAGGACAGGTCTTCTATGGCTACACCTTC	CASSYTGQVFYGYTF
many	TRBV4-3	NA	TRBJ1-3	TGCGCCAGCAGCCAAGAGGCCGGCTACTCTGGAAACACCATATATTTT	CASSQEAGYSGNTIYF
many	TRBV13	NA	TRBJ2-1	TGTGCCAGCAGCTTAGGGGGGATGAGGAATGAGCAGTTCTTC	CASSLGGMRNEQFF
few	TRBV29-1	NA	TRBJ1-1	TGCAGCGTTCGGACACCGGCTGAAGCTTTCTTT	CSVRTPAEAFF
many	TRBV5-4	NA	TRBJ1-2	TGTGCCAGCAGCCTGCCGGGCCGCACACGGGGGAACTATGGCTACACCTTC	CASSLPGRTRGNYGYTF
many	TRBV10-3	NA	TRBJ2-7	TGTGCCATCAGTGAAGGGGCCACCTCCTACGAGCAGTACTTC	CAISEGATSYEQYF
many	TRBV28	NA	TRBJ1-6	TGTGCCAGCCGCCCAGAAACAGGGAGGAATTCACCCCTCCACTTT	CASRPETGRNSPLHF
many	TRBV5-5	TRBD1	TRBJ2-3	TGTGCCAGCACCCGGGACAGCTTTAGCACAGATACGCAGTATTTT	CASTRDSFSTDTQYF
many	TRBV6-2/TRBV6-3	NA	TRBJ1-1	TGTGCCAGCAGTTCCGCACGGGCGAACACTGAAGCTTTCTTT	CASSSARANTEAFF
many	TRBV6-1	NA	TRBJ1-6	TGTGCCAGCAGCTCAGCAGGGGAAGGTTTTTCACCCCTCCACTTT	CASSSAGEGFSPLHF
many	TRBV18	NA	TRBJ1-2	TGTGCCAGCTCACCACCCTCGAATGGTAGAGGGGATGGCTACACCTTC	CASSPPSNGRGDGYTF
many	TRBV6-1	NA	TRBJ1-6	TGTGCCAGCAGTGAATTCAGGGGATATAATTCACCCCTCCACTTT	CASSEFRGYNSPLHF
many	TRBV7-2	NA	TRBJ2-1	TGTGCCAGCAGCTTAGTACTCATAGGCAATGAGCAGTTCTTC	CASSLVLIGNEQFF
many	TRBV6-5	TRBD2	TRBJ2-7	TGTGCCAGCAGTTCCATACTAGCGGGGGCCCACGAGCAGTACTTC	CASSSILAGAHEQYF
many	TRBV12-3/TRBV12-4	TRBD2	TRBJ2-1	TGTGCCAGCAGTTTCCCACCGGGGGGGGGGAATGAGCAGTTCTTC	CASSFPPGGGNEQFF
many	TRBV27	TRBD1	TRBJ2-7	TGTGCCAGCAGTCCCGGGACAGGGTTCTACGAGCAGTACTTC	CASSPGTGFYEQYF
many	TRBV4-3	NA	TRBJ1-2	TGCGCCAGCAGCCAATTTGGGGAAACCCACTATGGCTACACCTTC	CASSQFGETHYGYTF
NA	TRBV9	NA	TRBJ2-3	TGTGCCAGCAGCGTATTCTCGGTACTAGGGAGCACAGATACGCAGTATTTT	CASSVFSVLGSTDTQYF
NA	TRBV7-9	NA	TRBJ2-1	TGTGCCTCATTAGGGGGTCCGTCCTACAATGAGCAGTTCTTC	CASLGGPSYNEQFF
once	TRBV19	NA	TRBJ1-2	TGTGCCAGTAGTATAGAAGAGGCTGGCTACACCTTC	CASSIEEAGYTF
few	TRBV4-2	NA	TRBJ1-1	TGTGCCAGCAGCCAAGCGGGGGAGGAAGCTTTCTTT	CASSQAGEEAFF
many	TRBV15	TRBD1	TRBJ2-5	TGTGCCACCAGCAGAGGGGACAGGCAAGAGACCCAGTACTTC	CATSRGDRQETQYF
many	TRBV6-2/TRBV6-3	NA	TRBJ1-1	TGTGCCAGCAGTTACGCCGGGCCCTACGATTTGAACACTGAAGCTTTCTTT	CASSYAGPYDLNTEAFF
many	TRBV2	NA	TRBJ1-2	TGTGCCAGCAGTGTTGGCCAGGGGAGTTATGGCTACACCTTC	CASSVGQGSYGYTF
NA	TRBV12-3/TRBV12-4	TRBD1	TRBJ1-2	TGTGCCAGCAGCGAGACAGGGCCCCTCTATGGCTACACCTTC	CASSETGPLYGYTF